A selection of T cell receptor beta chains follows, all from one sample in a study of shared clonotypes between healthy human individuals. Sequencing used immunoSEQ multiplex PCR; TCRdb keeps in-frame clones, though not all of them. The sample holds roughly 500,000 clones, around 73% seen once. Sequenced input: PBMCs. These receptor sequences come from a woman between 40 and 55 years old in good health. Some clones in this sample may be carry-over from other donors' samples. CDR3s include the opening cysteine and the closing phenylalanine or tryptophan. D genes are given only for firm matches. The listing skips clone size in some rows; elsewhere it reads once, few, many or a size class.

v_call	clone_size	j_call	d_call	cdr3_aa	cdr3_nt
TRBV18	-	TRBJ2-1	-	CASSPPVQRAYNEQFF	TGTGCCAGCTCACCACCGGTCCAGCGGGCCTACAATGAGCAGTTCTTC
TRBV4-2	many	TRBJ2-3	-	CASSQGGAQDTQYF	TGTGCCAGCAGCCAAGGGGGAGCACAGGATACGCAGTATTTT
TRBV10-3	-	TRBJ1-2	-	CAISFTAEPLYGYTF	TGTGCCATCAGTTTTACCGCTGAACCACTCTATGGCTACACCTTC
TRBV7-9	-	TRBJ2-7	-	CASSQGRVGGYEQYF	TGTGCCAGCAGCCAGGGAAGGGTGGGCGGCTACGAGCAGTACTTC
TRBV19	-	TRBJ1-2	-	CASSIGDGYTF	TGTGCCAGTAGTATAGGGGATGGCTACACCTTC
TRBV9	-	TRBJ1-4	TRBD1	CASSTARTGPATNEKLFF	TGTGCCAGCAGCACAGCCAGGACAGGCCCCGCAACTAATGAAAAACTGTTTTTT
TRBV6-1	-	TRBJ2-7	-	CASKTGSYEQYF	TGTGCCAGCAAGACAGGATCCTACGAGCAGTACTTC
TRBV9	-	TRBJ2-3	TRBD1	CASSPGGQESTDTQYF	TGTGCCAGCAGCCCAGGCGGACAGGAGAGCACAGATACGCAGTATTTT
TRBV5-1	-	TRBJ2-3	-	CASSEAGSTDTQYF	TGCGCCAGCAGCGAGGCCGGATCCACAGATACGCAGTATTTT
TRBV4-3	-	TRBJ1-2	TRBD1	CASSQDRNPGQGVPNYGYTF	TGCGCCAGCAGCCAAGATAGGAACCCGGGACAGGGGGTTCCTAACTATGGCTACACCTTC
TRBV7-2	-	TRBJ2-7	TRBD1	CASSSPGQTYEQYF	TGTGCCAGCAGCTCTCCGGGACAGACCTACGAGCAGTACTTC
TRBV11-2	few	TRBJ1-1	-	CASSLFPVTRVSTEAFF	TGTGCCAGCAGTTTATTCCCAGTAACCAGGGTTAGCACTGAAGCTTTCTTT
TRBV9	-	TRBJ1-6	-	CASSVQYNSPLHF	TGTGCCAGCAGCGTACAGTATAATTCACCCCTCCACTTT
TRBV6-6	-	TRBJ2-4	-	CASSYSSPLRNIQYF	TGTGCCAGCAGTTACTCGAGTCCCCTGCGGAACATTCAGTACTTC
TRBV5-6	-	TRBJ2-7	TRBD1	CASSLPLGGQGTYEQYF	TGTGCCAGCAGCTTACCGCTGGGGGGACAGGGAACCTACGAGCAGTACTTC
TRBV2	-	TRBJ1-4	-	CASSEAGGTNEKLFF	TGTGCCAGCAGTGAAGCGGGAGGGACTAATGAAAAACTGTTTTTT
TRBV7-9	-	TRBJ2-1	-	CASSSLPDYNEQFF	TGTGCCAGCAGCTCCCTGCCCGATTACAATGAGCAGTTCTTC
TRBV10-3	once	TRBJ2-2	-	CAISESGVKDRSRLKGNTGELFF	TGTGCCATCAGTGAGTCGGGAGTAAAGGATCGGTCCCGTCTTAAAGGGAACACCGGGGAGCTGTTTTTT
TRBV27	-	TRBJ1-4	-	CAAANRVWVGEKPFF	TGTGCAGCAGCCAACAGGGTCTGGGTGGGTGAAAAACCGTTTTTT
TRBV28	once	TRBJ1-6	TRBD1	CASSETGYNSPLHF	TGTGCCAGCAGTGAGACAGGGTATAATTCACCCCTCCACTTT
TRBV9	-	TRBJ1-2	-	CASSVSQWVNYGYTF	TGTGCCAGCAGCGTATCCCAGTGGGTTAACTATGGCTACACCTTC
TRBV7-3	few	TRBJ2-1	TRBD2	CASSYVASGTYNEQFF	TGTGCCAGCAGCTATGTGGCTAGCGGAACCTACAATGAGCAGTTCTTC
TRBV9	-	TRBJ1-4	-	CASSVSGTGNEKLFF	TGTGCCAGCAGCGTCTCTGGGACCGGTAATGAAAAACTGTTTTTT
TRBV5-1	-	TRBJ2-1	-	CASSLAPSGGGEQFF	TGCGCCAGCAGCTTGGCCCCCAGCGGTGGGGGTGAGCAGTTCTTC
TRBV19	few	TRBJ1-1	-	CASSTQNTEAFF	TGTGCCAGTAGTACGCAGAACACTGAAGCTTTCTTT
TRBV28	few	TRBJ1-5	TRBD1	CASIPDRVGNQPQHF	TGTGCCAGCATCCCGGACAGGGTGGGCAATCAGCCCCAGCATTTT
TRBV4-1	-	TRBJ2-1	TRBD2	CASSPAGGGSNEQFF	TGCGCCAGCAGCCCCGCGGGGGGCGGATCTAATGAGCAGTTCTTC
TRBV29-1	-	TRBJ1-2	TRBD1	CSVDLGQGKGSYTF	TGCAGCGTGGACTTGGGACAGGGGAAAGGGAGCTACACCTTC